A single sample gave rise to the 8 T cell receptor beta chains below, sequenced in a study of CD8 T cells in ankylosing spondylitis. One entry per CDR3 protein results from TCRdb running MiXCR on the 5' RACE reads. The table has 300,000 to 350,000 distinct CDR3 sequences, approximately 14% seen once. Sequenced: blood, either unsorted or a sorted T cell fraction (not recorded which). All receptors come from a male donor with ankylosing spondylitis or in good health (not recorded which).

The CDR3 DNA follows: TGTGCCAGCAGTAACCAGGGCCCTAATCAGCCCCAGCATTTT. Protein sequence: CASSNQGPNQPQHF. The J gene is TRBJ1-5, the V gene TRBV27, with D possibly being TRBD1 (5 bases). CDR1 is MNHEY, CDR2 SMNVEV, per germline (reference sequence). The CDR3 has 14 residues. Trimming took 5 bases from V and 4 from J, leaving 12 bases between them.

The sample holds a few counts of this clonotype. V is TRBV7-8 and J is TRBJ2-1; no firm D call. Per germline, CDR1 SGHVS and CDR2 FQNEAQ. This CDR3 has 12 amino acids. The V gene lost 0 bases and the J gene lost 12 bases, with 9 bases spanning the gap. The CDR3 loop reads CASSLARMGQFF. The CDR3 nucleotides are TGTGCCAGCAGCTTAGCCCGGATGGGGCAGTTCTTC.

The rearrangement uses TRBV5-5 and TRBJ2-2; D perhaps matches TRBD1 (6 bases). Trimming shortened V by 5 bases and J by 5 bases, and 19 bases separated the two germline ends. Germline V gene sequence: CDR1 SGHKS, CDR2 YYEKEE (reference sequence). This CDR3 has 16 residues. CDR3 nucleotides: TGTGCCAGCAGGCCCGCCGGGACACTGGAGACCGGGGAGCTGTTTTTT. The encoded protein is CASRPAGTLETGELFF. Based on the CDR3 plus reference TRBV5-5 and TRBJ2-2, the full variable domain is DAGVTQSPTHLIKTRGQQVTLRCSPISGHKSVSWYQQVLGQGPQFIFQYYEKEERGRGNFPDRFSARQFPNYSSELNVNALLLGDSALYLCASRPAGTLETGELFFGEGSRLTVL.

The V gene is TRBV7-2, the J gene TRBJ2-1; D gene uncertain. CDR1 is SGHTA and CDR2 is FQGNSA in the germline V gene. V gave up 5 bases and J gave up 8 bases, with 19 bases separating them. The CDR3 runs to 15 residues. The CDR3 is CASSRGGLNRDEQFF. CDR3 in DNA: TGTGCCAGCAGCAGAGGCGGCCTCAATCGGGATGAGCAGTTCTTC. Using reference TRBV7-2 and TRBJ2-1 for the parts outside the CDR3, the full variable domain is GAGVSQSPSNKVTEKGKDVELRCDPISGHTALYWYRQSLGQGLEFLIYFQGNSAPDKSGLPSDRFSAERTGGSVSTLTIQRTQQEDSAVYLCASSRGGLNRDEQFFGPGTRLTVL.

This clonotype showed up many times. V usage is TRBV10-3 and J usage is TRBJ1-1, with unresolved D. Trimming pared 0 bases from V and 1 base from J, leaving 12 bases between. The CDR3 extends over 16 amino acids. Per germline, CDR1 ENHRY and CDR2 SYGVKD. The CDR3 region has the DNA TGTGCCATCAGTGAGTCGCAACAAATAGGGAACACTGAAGCTTTCTTT. It encodes CAISESQQIGNTEAFF.

The chain recombines TRBV19 with TRBJ2-1; TRBD2 agrees at 9 bases. J gave up 5 bases and V 6 bases, and 5 bases lay outside the gene matches. The CDR3 totals 14 residues. Germline loops: CDR1 LNHDA, CDR2 SQIVND (reference sequence). The CDR3 DNA follows: TGTGCCAGTAGAAGGAGCGGGGGGAACAATGAGCAGTTCTTC. Encoded protein: CASRRSGGNNEQFF.

The sample holds a few counts of this clonotype. The chain recombines TRBV29-1 with TRBJ1-1; D gene unclear. This CDR3 spans 13 amino acids. Germline lookup yields CDR1 SQVTM and CDR2 ANQGSEA. Trimming removed 8 bases at V and 2 bases at J, with 15 bases between. The CDR3 loop is CSTNRISNTEAFF. As DNA, the CDR3 is TGCAGCACCAATCGGATCAGTAACACTGAAGCTTTCTTT.

The CDR3 loop reads CASSDRTATNEKLFF. The CDR3 coding sequence is TGCGCCAGCAGCGATCGGACAGCCACTAATGAAAAACTGTTTTTT. The rearrangement links TRBV5-1 to TRBJ1-4; a weak D match, TRBD1 (6 bases). The V gene lost 4 bases and the J gene lost 2 bases, with 12 bases spanning the gap. The CDR3 is 15 residues long. The germline gives CDR1 SGHRS, CDR2 YFSETQ.